Following are 9 T cell receptor beta chains from one sample sequenced in a study of blood T cell repertoires in COVID-19. Generated by immunoSEQ multiplex PCR, the TCRdb table keeps only in-frame clones and is missing some. Among roughly 140,000 clones listed, almost 85% were seen once. Sequencing was performed on peripheral blood. The origin of the receptors is a man aged 50-59 years with acute or convalescent COVID-19.

The chain recombines TRBV3-1 (or the pseudogene TRBV3-2) with TRBJ1-2, with D possibly matching TRBD1 (5 bases). This CDR3 is 16 amino acids long. Deletions cut 1 base from V and 6 bases from J, with 18 bases between. Per germline, CDR1 LGHDT and CDR2 YNNKEL (reference sequence). In nucleotides, the CDR3 is TGTGCCAGCAGCCAAGGAACAGGCATGTTTCGGGATGGCTACACCTTC. It is translated as CASSQGTGMFRDGYTF.

The sample holds one count of this clone. The V and J genes are TRBV4-2 and TRBJ2-7; tentatively, D is TRBD1 (5 bases). Germline V gene lookup returns CDR1 LGHNA and CDR2 YNFKEQ. The V gene lost 5 bases and the J gene lost 3 bases, with 14 bases spanning the gap. The CDR3 has 14 residues. CDR3 loop: CASSTADRSYEQYF. The CDR3 DNA sequence: TGTGCCAGCAGCACCGCCGACAGAAGCTACGAGCAGTACTTC.

V is TRBV11-2 and J is TRBJ1-1; 7 nucleotides line up with TRBD1. Germline V CDR1 and CDR2: SGHAT, FQNNGV. The CDR3 totals 13 residues. V gave up 5 bases and J gave up 7 bases; unmatched junction bases: 7. In nucleotides, the CDR3 is TGTGCCAGCAGCCGGACAGGATGGGGTGAAGCTTTCTTT. This sequence encodes CASSRTGWGEAFF.

The chain links TRBV7-6 to TRBJ1-3; no reliable D call. This CDR3 has 12 residues. V lost 4 bases and J lost 4, with 5 bases in between. Germline CDR1 reads SGHVS; CDR2 reads FNYEAQ. The CDR3 nucleotides are TGTGCCAGCAGCTCGGTCGGAAACACCATATATTTT. This gives the protein CASSSVGNTIYF.

This chain connects TRBV10-3 to TRBJ2-3; D is ambiguous. The CDR3 loop spans 13 amino acids. V was pared by 2 bases and J by 7 bases, with 10 bases between. Germline V CDR1 and CDR2: ENHRY, SYGVKD. In nucleotides, the CDR3 is TGTGCCATCAGTGAGCCCGCGGTAAATACGCAGTATTTT. This sequence encodes CAISEPAVNTQYF.

The chain recombines TRBV2 with TRBJ1-5; D is perhaps TRBD1 (5 bases). V shed 4 bases and J shed 11 bases, with 12 bases lying between them. Germline V lookup: CDR1 SNHLY, CDR2 FYNNEI. The CDR3 has 12 amino acids. The CDR3 coding sequence is TGTGCCAGCAGTGTCCGGGGGAGGTCCCAGCATTTT. Protein: CASSVRGRSQHF.

The CDR3 sequence: CAWTGGNTEAFF. DNA of the CDR3: TGTGCCTGGACCGGGGGGAACACTGAAGCTTTCTTT. The V and J genes are TRBV30 and TRBJ1-1; D is possibly TRBD1 (5 bases). Germline V gene sequence: CDR1 GTSNPN, CDR2 SVGIG (reference sequence). The ends were cut back, 4 bases at V and 1 base at J, with 7 bases in the middle. This CDR3 has 12 amino acids.

V gene TRBV30 combines with J gene TRBJ1-3; 8 positions agree with TRBD1. The germline V gene has CDR1 GTSNPN and CDR2 SVGIG (reference sequence). V was pared by 3 bases and J by 2 bases, with 3 bases of the junction left unmatched. The CDR3 has 14 residues. The CDR3 DNA sequence: TGTGCCTGGAGCGGACAGGGCCCTGGAAACACCATATATTTT. This encodes CAWSGQGPGNTIYF. The full variable domain, with the rest looked up from reference TRBV30 and TRBJ1-3, is SQTIHQWPATLVQPVGSPLSLECTVEGTSNPNLYWYRQAAGRGLQLLFYSVGIGQISSEVPQNLSASRPQDRQFILSSKKLLLSDSGFYLCAWSGQGPGNTIYFGEGSWLTVV.

About this clone itself: It is likely a read error: a sequence one base away is far more abundant. The identical CDR3 is also encoded by other nucleotide sequences in the sample. The rearrangement joins TRBV11-2 to TRBJ2-7; 7 positions match TRBD1. The V segment lost 1 base and the J segment 1 base; nucleotides outside the gene matches: 1. The CDR3 contains 14 residues. Germline CDR1 is SGHAT and CDR2 is FQNNGV. The CDR3 is CASSLGTGSYEQYF. The CDR3 nucleotides are TGTGCCAGCAGCTTAGGGACAGGTTCCTACGAGCAGTACTTC.